This T cell receptor beta chain comes out of a study of siplizumab effects on memory and regulatory T cells. Notes on the study in general: Naive T cells were seemingly more diverse than memory cells, and major contributions to the alloresponse seemed to be made by them.

In the case of this clone: Its matching antigen is unknown.

The CDR3 covers 14 residues. Germline V gives CDR1 SGHAT, CDR2 FQDESV (reference sequence). V was clipped by 1 base and J by 7 bases, with 11 bases between them. The repertoire was sequenced with immunoSEQ multiplex PCR; TCRdb's copy has only in-frame clones and lacks some. Here the sample spans about 120,000 clones, approximately 94% being singletons. The rearrangement links TRBV11-1 to TRBJ1-5; D uncertain. The material sequenced was non-Treg CD4+ T cells sorted from blood. The TCR was taken from a human donor in good health. The DNA of the CDR3 is TGTGCCAGCAGCTTAGGGCCCCGCCGACAGCCCCAGCATTTT. Translation gives CASSLGPRRQPQHF.